Listed here are 29 T cell receptor beta chains from one sample, sequenced in a study of Ad26.COV2.S vaccination and SARS-CoV-2 variants. Treatment defined: 15 to 20 received Ad26.COV2.S at low or high dose, single or two shots; a few received placebo; per-sample allocation not given. Repertoires come from day 63 after the first vaccine or placebo injection. TCRdb keeps only in-frame clones here, not all; method: immunoSEQ multiplex PCR. The sample lists about 350,000 clones, about 85% seen once, with roughly 6% in the top ten. The source was peripheral blood, collected in a trial of Ad26.COV2.S vaccine versus placebo. These receptors were taken from a person aged 18-65 years who received the Ad26.COV2.S COVID-19 vaccine or a placebo.

The CDR3 coding sequence is TGTGCCAGCAGCGTAGTGGTGGGGGAGGATGGAGATACGCAGTATTTT. Amino acids: CASSVVVGEDGDTQYF. The chain combines TRBV9 with TRBJ2-3, with D tentatively TRBD2 (6 bases). The V gene's germline CDR1 is SGDLS and CDR2 YYNGEE. The CDR3 totals 16 residues. V lost 0 bases and J 5 bases, leaving 16 bases between the germline ends.

The rearrangement uses TRBV12-5 and TRBJ1-1; the D is unclear. Germline lookup yields CDR1 LGHNT and CDR2 FRNRAP. This CDR3 region has 13 residues. The germline V and J ends were trimmed by 5 bases and 2 bases, with 9 bases remaining between them. The CDR3 reads CASGPYRNTEAFF. In nucleotides, the CDR3 is TGTGCTAGTGGTCCCTACAGAAACACTGAAGCTTTCTTT.

As concerns this clone: Different DNA sequences within this sample yield the same CDR3. CDR3 DNA sequence: TGTGCCAGCAGTCTTGGGGGTCCTGAAGCTTTCTTT. It codes for CASSLGGPEAFF. This chain connects TRBV12-3 or TRBV12-4 to TRBJ1-1, with TRBD1 as a possible D gene (5 bases). V lost 5 bases and J 6 bases, leaving 10 bases between the germline ends. This CDR3 spans 12 amino acids.

The V call is TRBV9, the J call TRBJ2-7, with D unclear. V was trimmed by 0 bases and J by 2 bases, leaving 6 bases between them. CDR3 size: 13 residues. Germline V gene lookup returns CDR1 SGDLS and CDR2 YYNGEE. The CDR3 reads CASSVGPTYEQYF. The CDR3 DNA follows: TGTGCCAGCAGCGTAGGACCTACCTACGAGCAGTACTTC. The variable domain in full, with the rest retrieved from reference TRBV9 and TRBJ2-7, is DSGVTQTPKHLITATGQRVTLRCSPRSGDLSVYWYQQSLDQGLQFLIQYYNGEERAKGNILERFSAQQFPDLHSELNLSSLELGDSALYFCASSVGPTYEQYFGPGTRLTVT.

The rearrangement joins TRBV12-3 or TRBV12-4 to TRBJ1-2; the D is unclear. The V end lost 5 bases, the J end lost 6 bases, and 13 bases lay between the germline ends. This CDR3 is 13 amino acids long. The CDR3 sequence: CASSTPVRNGYTF. The CDR3 nucleotides are TGTGCCAGCAGTACGCCGGTCCGAAATGGCTACACCTTC.

The CDR3 nucleotides are TGTGCCAGCAGTTTTAGGTTCAGGGGGTCCTACGGCTACACCTTC. Encoded protein: CASSFRFRGSYGYTF. The genes are TRBV27 and TRBJ1-2; 7 nucleotides agree with TRBD1. This CDR3 is built from 15 residues. J gave up 8 bases and V 3 bases, and 12 bases lay outside the gene matches. The germline CDR1 and CDR2 sequences are MNHEY and SMNVEV (reference sequence).

The gene calls are TRBV19 and TRBJ2-6; D unclear. The CDR3 has 17 amino acids. From germline, CDR1 is LNHDA and CDR2 SQIVND (reference sequence). V was trimmed by 6 bases and J by 0 bases, leaving 15 bases between them. CDR3 protein: CASRQQRPYSGANVLTF. For the CDR3, the DNA is TGTGCCAGTAGACAACAGCGACCGTACTCTGGGGCCAACGTCCTGACTTTC. Supplemented by reference TRBV19 and TRBJ2-6, the full variable domain reads DGGITQSPKYLFRKEGQNVTLSCEQNLNHDAMYWYRQDPGQGLRLIYYSQIVNDFQKGDIAEGYSVSREKKESFPLTVTSAQKNPTAFYLCASRQQRPYSGANVLTFGAGSRLTVL.

The chain combines TRBV4-3 with TRBJ2-7, with no clear D. CDR1 LGHNA and CDR2 YSLEER come from the germline V gene. There are 14 residues in the CDR3. Trimming removed 4 bases from V and 0 bases from J, with 10 bases in between. The CDR3 DNA reads TGCGCCAGCAGCCCGTCAGTGATCTCCTACGAGCAGTACTTC. Protein sequence: CASSPSVISYEQYF.

DNA for the CDR3: TGTGCCAGCAGCTTAGCGGCAGAAAGCTCCTACGAGCAGTACTTC. Translating it yields CASSLAAESSYEQYF. The V gene is TRBV11-2, the J gene TRBJ2-7, with D hard to call. CDR1 is SGHAT, CDR2 FQNNGV, per germline. This CDR3 is built from 15 residues. V was pared by 1 base and J by 0 bases, with 10 bases between.

The chain combines TRBV6-2 or TRBV6-3 with TRBJ2-1; 9 nucleotides agree with TRBD2. With V trimmed by 7 bases and J by 0 bases, 10 bases remained unmatched. Germline-derived CDR1 and CDR2 are MNHEY and SVGEGT. This CDR3 contains 17 residues. The CDR3 region is CASTPRGSGSSYNEQFF. CDR3 nucleotides: TGTGCCAGCACCCCCCGGGGTAGCGGGAGCTCCTACAATGAGCAGTTCTTC.

This rearrangement joins TRBV27 to TRBJ1-5, with D unclear. Per germline, CDR1 MNHEY and CDR2 SMNVEV (reference sequence). V shed 2 bases and J shed 7 bases, with 12 bases lying between them. This CDR3 has 14 residues. The DNA for the CDR3 is TGTGCCAGCAGTTTAATGGGGTCGGGGCAGCCCCAGCATTTT. Protein product: CASSLMGSGQPQHF.

In its sample, this clone was seen once. This sequence joins TRBV9 and TRBJ1-2; 9 bases align to TRBD1. The CDR3 spans 16 residues. Germline values: CDR1 SGDLS, CDR2 YYNGEE. With V trimmed by 4 bases and J by 0 bases, 7 bases remained unmatched. The CDR3 protein is CASSQGTGLANYGYTF. CDR3 DNA sequence: TGTGCCAGCAGCCAAGGGACAGGGCTCGCTAACTATGGCTACACCTTC. Supplemented by reference TRBV9 and TRBJ1-2, the full variable domain reads DSGVTQTPKHLITATGQRVTLRCSPRSGDLSVYWYQQSLDQGLQFLIQYYNGEERAKGNILERFSAQQFPDLHSELNLSSLELGDSALYFCASSQGTGLANYGYTFGSGTRLTVV.

V is TRBV7-9 and J is TRBJ1-4; D is ambiguous. This CDR3 region has 15 residues. Trimming pared 5 bases from V and 4 bases from J, leaving 14 bases between. The germline V gene has CDR1 SEHNR and CDR2 FQNEAQ (reference sequence). The DNA for the CDR3 is TGTGCCAGCAGCAATCGGGCGGGCAGTAATGAAAAACTGTTTTTT. The encoded protein is CASSNRAGSNEKLFF.

The chain joins TRBV12-3 or TRBV12-4 to TRBJ2-2, with D unclear. The CDR3 consists of 11 residues. V lost 5 bases and J 6 bases, leaving 4 bases between the germline ends. The CDR3 DNA reads as TGTGCCAGCAGTGGTTCCGGGGAGCTGTTTTTT. It specifies CASSGSGELFF.

V and J are TRBV7-9 and TRBJ1-2, with a weak D call TRBD1 (5 bases). Deletions cut 1 base from V and 0 bases from J, with 15 bases between. Germline-derived CDR1 and CDR2 are SEHNR and FQNEAQ (reference sequence). This CDR3 comprises 17 residues. CDR3 sequence: CASSLVRGGATNYGYTF. Here the CDR3 DNA reads TGTGCCAGCAGCTTAGTGCGAGGCGGGGCGACTAACTATGGCTACACCTTC.

The J gene is TRBJ1-3, the V gene TRBV7-9; no clear D gene. CDR1 is SEHNR and CDR2 is FQNEAQ in the germline V gene (reference sequence). V lost 5 bases and J 1 base, leaving 12 bases between the germline ends. This CDR3 contains 15 residues. CDR3 in amino acids: CASSQPPGSGNTIYF. Here the CDR3 DNA reads TGTGCCAGCAGCCAACCACCGGGGTCTGGAAACACCATATATTTT. Combining the CDR3 with reference TRBV7-9 and TRBJ1-3 gives the whole variable domain DTGVSQNPRHKITKRGQNVTFRCDPISEHNRLYWYRQTLGQGPEFLTYFQNEAQLEKSRLLSDRFSAERPKGSFSTLEIQRTEQGDSAMYLCASSQPPGSGNTIYFGEGSWLTVV.

This clone has only a few counts. The CDR3: CASSYGQLGSYEQYF. The CDR3 nucleotides read TGTGCCAGCAGCTACGGACAGCTGGGATCCTACGAGCAGTACTTC. V and J are TRBV5-4 and TRBJ2-7, with D possibly being TRBD1 (6 bases). CDR1 SGHNT and CDR2 YYREEE come from the germline V gene (reference sequence). The CDR3 consists of 15 residues. The germline V and J ends were trimmed by 3 bases and 1 base, with 14 bases remaining between them.

The chain has TRBV18 and TRBJ2-5, with unresolved D. The CDR3 has 14 amino acids. Per the germline V gene, CDR1 is KGHSH and CDR2 is LQKENI. Trimming left V 1 base short and J 5 bases short, with 11 bases between. The chain's CDR3 is CASSPLTLPETQYF. The CDR3 DNA reads as TGTGCCAGCTCACCACTGACCCTTCCGGAGACCCAGTACTTC. Filled out from reference TRBV18 and TRBJ2-5, the complete variable domain reads NAGVMQNPRHLVRRRGQEARLRCSPMKGHSHVYWYRQLPEEGLKFMVYLQKENIIDESGMPKERFSAEFPKEGPSILRIQQVVRGDSAAYFCASSPLTLPETQYFGPGTRLLVL.

In its sample, this clone was seen once. J is TRBJ2-3 and V is TRBV9, with 10 bases aligning to TRBD2. CDR1 SGDLS and CDR2 YYNGEE come from the germline V gene. Unmatched junction bases numbered 3, after V lost 2 bases and J lost 3 bases. The CDR3 runs to 15 residues. This CDR3 reads CASSVSGGRTDTQYF. Written as DNA, the CDR3 is TGTGCCAGCAGCGTTAGCGGGGGGCGGACAGATACGCAGTATTTT.

This chain joins TRBV19 and TRBJ2-7, with D possibly being TRBD1 (6 bases). Trimming removed 1 base from V and 5 bases from J, with 9 bases in between. CDR1 and CDR2 (germline): LNHDA, SQIVND (reference sequence). The CDR3 covers 13 residues. CDR3 protein: CASSIVRTDEQYF. The DNA of the CDR3 is TGTGCCAGTAGTATAGTTCGGACAGACGAGCAGTACTTC.

The chain employs TRBV2 and TRBJ1-1; TRBD1 agrees at 7 bases. This CDR3 contains 17 residues. Looked up from germline, CDR1 is SNHLY and CDR2 is FYNNEI. Unmatched junction bases numbered 17, after V lost 7 bases and J lost 3 bases. Written as DNA, the CDR3 is TGTGCCAGCACTATCACGACGACAGGGCTACCGGACACTGAAGCTTTCTTT. Encoded protein: CASTITTTGLPDTEAFF.

The genes are TRBV7-9 and TRBJ1-4; 8 nucleotides agree with TRBD1. Trimming removed 5 bases from V and 5 bases from J; junction bases left unmatched: 4. Germline-derived CDR1 and CDR2 are SEHNR and FQNEAQ (reference sequence). The length of the CDR3 is 14 residues. CDR3 nucleotides: TGTGCCAGCAGCCGGACAGGGAGAAATGAAAAACTGTTTTTT. Protein product: CASSRTGRNEKLFF.

The chain recombines TRBV6-1 with TRBJ1-1, with TRBD1 identical over 7 bases. V shed 0 bases, J shed 10 bases, and the junction held 5 bases outside the gene matches. CDR1 MNHNS and CDR2 SASEGT come from the germline V gene. The CDR3 is 13 residues long. The CDR3 spells CASSEADREPAFF. CDR3 sequence (DNA): TGTGCCAGCAGTGAAGCCGACAGGGAGCCAGCTTTCTTT.

The table lists this clone with a few counts. The chain uses TRBV15 and TRBJ1-1; D may be TRBD1 (5 bases). Germline CDR1 is LNHNV and CDR2 is YYDKDF (reference sequence). Trimming removed 4 bases from V and 6 bases from J, with 21 bases in between. The CDR3 covers 16 residues. CDR3 coding DNA: TGTGCCACCAGCACCCCAAAAAGGGGTGTGGGGGCTGAAGCTTTCTTT. Translated, it gives CATSTPKRGVGAEAFF.

The gene calls are TRBV7-3 and TRBJ2-5, with D unresolved. Germline lookup yields CDR1 SGHTA and CDR2 FQGTGA. This CDR3 is built from 14 residues. V shed 2 bases and J shed 0 bases, with 7 bases lying between them. The DNA for the CDR3 is TGTGCCAGCAGCTTAGTCCGAGACCAAGAGACCCAGTACTTC. As protein: CASSLVRDQETQYF.

The count of this clone is one. V is TRBV7-2 and J is TRBJ2-3; D remains ambiguous. The CDR3 consists of 14 residues. CDR1 is SGHTA, CDR2 FQGNSA, per germline. V was pared by 1 base and J by 5 bases, with 10 bases between. CDR3 sequence reads: CASSLVDSGDTQYF. The CDR3 bases are TGTGCCAGCAGCTTAGTTGATAGTGGAGATACGCAGTATTTT.

The V and J genes are TRBV29-1 and TRBJ1-2, with 7 bases identical to TRBD1. V trimming: 0 bases; J trimming: 5 bases; junction bases outside the gene matches: 3. The germline gives CDR1 SQVTM, CDR2 ANQGSEA. The length of the CDR3 is 13 residues. The CDR3 loop reads CSVEDAGGYGYTF. DNA of the CDR3: TGCAGCGTTGAAGATGCAGGGGGGTATGGCTACACCTTC.

The chain links TRBV5-5 to TRBJ2-1, with 9 nucleotides matching TRBD2. The germline V gene has CDR1 SGHKS and CDR2 YYEKEE (reference sequence). Trimming removed 4 bases from V and 5 bases from J; junction bases left unmatched: 7. The CDR3 is 15 residues long. CDR3 bases: TGTGCCAGCAGCGCCGGGACTAGCAGTAACAATGAGCAGTTCTTC. The encoded protein is CASSAGTSSNNEQFF.

V and J are TRBV24-1 and TRBJ2-3; a weak D match, TRBD2 (6 bases). This CDR3 contains 14 residues. Trimming shortened V by 4 bases and J by 3 bases, and 10 bases separated the two germline ends. Per germline, CDR1 KGHDR and CDR2 SFDVKD. For the CDR3, the DNA is TGTGCCACCAGTGACTACGGGACTACAGATACGCAGTATTTT. This codes for CATSDYGTTDTQYF.